These 26 T cell receptor beta chains originate from one sample sequenced in a study of regulatory T cells in long-lasting Graves disease. Arm-PCR of CDR3 regions and iRepertoire HTBI primers were used to build TCR beta libraries. TCRdb analysed the multiplex PCR reads with MiXCR anew, one entry per CDR3 protein. The sample carries approximately 480,000 distinct CDR3 sequences, roughly 15% recorded once. Indicated time point: newly diagnosed GD, antithyroid drugs for less than 3 months. With RNA extracted from PBMCs as input, the TCR library was made. This same sample was also part of a study on T cells in Graves' hyperthyroidism and ophthalmopathy.

Sequencing used peripheral blood mononuclear cells (PBMCs), obtained at new diagnosis, from a patient treated with antithyroid drugs. These TCRs come from a man aged 35 to 55 with Graves disease.

This clonotype has ten or more counts. The chain carries TRBV5-1 and TRBJ2-7, with 8 positions matching TRBD2. V lost 6 bases and J lost 3; bases outside the gene matches: 14. The CDR3 spans 16 residues. Germline-derived CDR1 and CDR2 are SGHRS and YFSETQ. CDR3 sequence: CASMPGGASGFYEQYF. The CDR3, as DNA: TGCGCCAGCATGCCGGGGGGGGCTAGCGGATTCTACGAGCAGTACTTC.

In its sample, this clonotype was seen many times. V and J are TRBV3-1 and TRBJ1-1; D not certain. This CDR3 is built from 13 residues. V was clipped by 5 bases and J by 7 bases, with 14 bases between them. CDR1 is LGHDT and CDR2 is YNNKEL in the germline V gene (reference sequence). The CDR3 DNA reads as TGTGCCAGCAGCGGTGCCGGGGTGGGTGAAGCTTTCTTT. Its protein is CASSGAGVGEAFF.

This clonotype has a handful of counts. In DNA form, the CDR3 reads TGTGCCAGCAACCCAAGGGACAACTCCTACGAGCAGTACTTC. Protein sequence: CASNPRDNSYEQYF. V usage is TRBV7-9 and J usage is TRBJ2-7, with D tentatively TRBD1 (6 bases). Germline V gene lookup returns CDR1 SEHNR and CDR2 FQNEAQ (reference sequence). Trimming removed 7 bases at V and 0 bases at J, with 13 bases between. CDR3 length: 14 residues.

This clonotype was counted many times. This chain links TRBV7-9 with TRBJ2-7, with a tentative D call TRBD2 (5 bases). This CDR3 has 15 residues. Trimming removed 4 bases from V and 2 bases from J, with 15 bases in between. The germline V gene encodes CDR1 SEHNR and CDR2 FQNEAQ (reference sequence). CDR3 nucleotide sequence: TGTGCCAGCAGCTCCCTCGGCGGGCCACCCTACGAGCAGTACTTC. Its protein is CASSSLGGPPYEQYF.

The rearrangement uses TRBV28 and TRBJ2-1, with TRBD2 matching 10 bases. This CDR3 spans 15 amino acids. V dropped 3 bases and J dropped 10; count of bases not matched to a gene: 9. Germline CDR1 is MDHEN and CDR2 is SYDVKM. The chain's CDR3 is CASSFPLAGFIEQFF. DNA for the CDR3: TGTGCCAGCAGTTTCCCACTAGCGGGGTTCATCGAGCAGTTCTTC. Combining the CDR3 with reference TRBV28 and TRBJ2-1 gives the whole variable domain DVKVTQSSRYLVKRTGEKVFLECVQDMDHENMFWYRQDPGLGLRLIYFSYDVKMKEKGDIPEGYSVSREKKERFSLILESASTNQTSMYLCASSFPLAGFIEQFFGPGTRLTVL.

This clonotype was observed a handful of times. V is TRBV7-2 and J is TRBJ2-5; possibly TRBD2 for D (5 bases). Per germline, CDR1 SGHTA and CDR2 FQGNSA. V was cut by 3 bases and J by 0 bases, with 14 bases left in between. This CDR3 has 16 residues. CDR3 sequence: CASSFSLLVDQETQYF. The CDR3 nucleotides read TGTGCCAGCAGCTTTTCTTTACTAGTGGACCAAGAGACCCAGTACTTC.

This clonotype showed up many times. The V gene is TRBV3-1, the J gene TRBJ1-3; no firm D call. V was clipped by 4 bases and J by 0 bases, with 7 bases between them. The germline V gene encodes CDR1 LGHDT and CDR2 YNNKEL (reference sequence). The CDR3 is made up of 14 amino acids. The CDR3 reads CASSLTDSGNTIYF. The DNA of the CDR3 is TGTGCCAGCAGCCTGACGGACTCTGGAAACACCATATATTTT.

This clonotype was recorded many times. The V call is TRBV5-1, the J call TRBJ2-5, with D perhaps TRBD2 (6 bases). V shed 0 bases and J shed 1 base, with 13 bases lying between them. The CDR3 spans 16 residues. Germline V lookup: CDR1 SGHRS, CDR2 YFSETQ. The CDR3 protein is CASSLATGSRQETQYF. CDR3 nucleotides: TGCGCCAGCAGCTTGGCCACCGGGAGTCGCCAAGAGACCCAGTACTTC.

This clonotype was seen many times. V usage is TRBV24-1 and J usage is TRBJ2-7, with 7 bases lining up with TRBD1. The CDR3 has 14 amino acids. Looked up from germline, CDR1 is KGHDR and CDR2 is SFDVKD. Trimming cost V 4 bases and J 4 bases; bases outside gene matches: 6. The CDR3 nucleotides read TGTGCCACCAGTGACCTGGGACAGCCTTACGAGCAGTACTTC. This translates into CATSDLGQPYEQYF.

This clonotype was seen repeatedly, ten times or more. The chain combines TRBV2 with TRBJ1-5, with D hard to call. The germline gives CDR1 SNHLY, CDR2 FYNNEI. The CDR3 is 14 residues long. The V end was cut by 7 bases, the J end by 4 bases, with 14 bases between. CDR3 sequence: CASTWEARNQPQHF. CDR3 sequence (DNA): TGTGCCAGCACCTGGGAGGCCAGAAATCAGCCCCAGCATTTT.

This clonotype was seen at least ten times. This chain uses TRBV7-9 with TRBJ2-5; 7 nucleotides match TRBD2. CDR1 and CDR2 (germline): SEHNR, FQNEAQ (reference sequence). J lost 5 bases, V lost 9 bases, and 12 bases had no gene match. The CDR3 totals 14 residues. Written as DNA, the CDR3 is TGTGCCAGTACCCCCAGCGGGGAGGAGGAGACCCAGTACTTC. This encodes CASTPSGEEETQYF.

With respect to this clonotype: This likely stems from a read error, as it lies one base from a far larger clone. The chain uses TRBV20-1 and TRBJ2-5, with 9 positions matching TRBD2. V lost 0 bases and J lost 11; bases outside the gene matches: 13. Germline V lookup: CDR1 DFQATT, CDR2 SNEGSKA (reference sequence). The CDR3 spans 15 residues. CDR3 in amino acids: CSARDPSGDNNEQYF. Here the CDR3 DNA reads TGCAGTGCTAGAGATCCTAGCGGGGATAACAATGAGCAGTACTTC.

In its sample, this clonotype was seen many times. V gene TRBV15 combines with J gene TRBJ2-5; possible D gene TRBD2, 5 bases. V was cut by 0 bases and J by 2 bases, with 13 bases left in between. This CDR3 is built from 16 residues. Germline V gene sequence: CDR1 LNHNV, CDR2 YYDKDF (reference sequence). The CDR3 coding sequence is TGTGCCACCAGCAGAGATTTAGCGTTTCCTCAAGAGACCCAGTACTTC. Encoded protein: CATSRDLAFPQETQYF. Combining the CDR3 with reference TRBV15 and TRBJ2-5 gives the whole variable domain DAMVIQNPRYQVTQFGKPVTLSCSQTLNHNVMYWYQQKSSQAPKLLFHYYDKDFNNEADTPDNFQSRRPNTSFCFLDIRSPGLGDTAMYLCATSRDLAFPQETQYFGPGTRLLVL.

This clonotype was seen many times. This sequence joins TRBV30 and TRBJ2-3; D ambiguous. Between the trimmed V and J ends, which lost 3 bases and 6 bases, there was a span of 7 bases. From germline, CDR1 is GTSNPN and CDR2 SVGIG (reference sequence). The CDR3 spans 11 residues. The CDR3 is CAWRERDTQYF. The DNA of the CDR3 is TGTGCCTGGAGGGAAAGGGATACGCAGTATTTT.

This clonotype was picked up a small number of times. The rearrangement links TRBV4-1 to TRBJ2-2, with 7 positions matching TRBD2. The CDR3 contains 15 residues. V was clipped by 7 bases and J by 4 bases; unmatched bases: 9. Germline CDR1 MGHRA, CDR2 YSYEKL. The DNA of the CDR3 is TGCGCCAGCAACTTTGCGGGAGTGGGCACCGGGGAGCTGTTTTTT. It translates to CASNFAGVGTGELFF.

In regard to this clonotype: This likely traces to a read error, being one base from a far larger clone. The rearrangement links TRBV2 to TRBJ2-1, with TRBD2 as a possible D gene (7 bases). Germline CDR1 is SNHLY and CDR2 is FYNNEI. The CDR3 runs to 16 residues. Trimming stripped 0 bases from V and 13 bases from J, with 22 bases between. CDR3 DNA: TGTGCCAGCAGTGAAGCCGGGGGGCGCGAACAAGAGACCCAGTTCTTC. This codes for CASSEAGGREQETQFF.

The sample holds many counts of this clonotype. CDR3 residues: CASSPWAGHEKLFF. The CDR3 DNA follows: TGTGCCAGCAGCCCCTGGGCAGGGCACGAAAAACTGTTTTTT. The genes are TRBV11-2 and TRBJ1-4, with a weak D call TRBD1 (5 bases). The germline CDR1 and CDR2 sequences are SGHAT and FQNNGV. V shed 5 bases and J shed 8 bases, with 15 bases lying between them. This CDR3 comprises 14 residues.

In this sample, this clonotype turned up many times. The chain couples TRBV7-6 to TRBJ2-2; 9 bases match TRBD1. This CDR3 is built from 18 residues. V lost 2 bases and J lost 2; bases outside the gene matches: 9. Germline V gene data show CDR1 as SGHVS and CDR2 as FNYEAQ. Here the CDR3 DNA reads TGTGCCAGCAGCTTACGGACAGGGGTTTCAATTAACACCGGGGAGCTGTTTTTT. Residues: CASSLRTGVSINTGELFF.

This clonotype was found many times. This chain uses TRBV30 with TRBJ1-2; D might be TRBD1 (5 bases). The CDR3 consists of 12 residues. Germline V CDR1 and CDR2: GTSNPN, SVGIG (reference sequence). Between the trimmed V and J ends, which lost 8 bases and 7 bases, there was a span of 17 bases. The CDR3 DNA reads as TGTGCCGGAGGACGGGAGGGGCTTGGCTACACCTTC. Translation gives CAGGREGLGYTF.

The genes are TRBV28 and TRBJ2-2; D is unresolved. V lost 5 bases and J lost 5, with 9 bases in between. The V gene's germline CDR1 is MDHEN and CDR2 SYDVKM. The CDR3 length is 13 residues. Here the CDR3 DNA reads TGTGCCAGCAGTGACGAGAGAACCGGGGAGCTGTTTTTT. Its protein is CASSDERTGELFF.

The genes are TRBV10-3 and TRBJ1-1; 11 positions agree with TRBD1. The CDR3 runs 17 residues. J gave up 0 bases and V 4 bases, and 7 bases lay outside the gene matches. The V gene's germline CDR1 is ENHRY and CDR2 SYGVKD. CDR3 sequence reads: CAISGTGGNTVNTEAFF. Here the CDR3 DNA reads TGTGCCATCAGTGGGACAGGGGGCAATACGGTGAACACTGAAGCTTTCTTT.

This chain uses TRBV19 with TRBJ2-4; D is unclear. Deletions cut 5 bases from V and 0 bases from J, with 11 bases between. CDR3 size: 15 residues. CDR1 is LNHDA, CDR2 SQIVND, per germline (reference sequence). CDR3 nucleotides: TGTGCCAGTAGTCTCGGCAACCTAGCCAAAAACATTCAGTACTTC. Amino acid sequence: CASSLGNLAKNIQYF.

This clonotype showed up many times. V gene TRBV11-2 combines with J gene TRBJ2-5; 7 positions agree with TRBD2. The CDR3 is 13 amino acids. In germline, CDR1 is SGHAT, CDR2 FQNNGV. The ends lost 5 bases at V and 3 bases at J; junction bases unmatched: 3. Here the CDR3 reads CASSLGLKETQYF. DNA of the CDR3: TGTGCCAGCAGCCTGGGACTAAAAGAGACCCAGTACTTC.

This clonotype was counted at least ten times. The rearrangement uses TRBV3-1 and TRBJ1-6; 7 nucleotides line up with TRBD1. This CDR3 is 12 amino acids long. The V gene end was trimmed by 10 bases and the J gene end by 6 bases; junction bases not matched to a gene: 3. Germline V gene data show CDR1 as LGHDT and CDR2 as YNNKEL (reference sequence). CDR3 region: CATQGGNSPLHF. In DNA, the CDR3 is TGTGCCACCCAGGGGGGTAATTCACCCCTCCACTTT. The full variable domain, with the rest looked up from reference TRBV3-1 and TRBJ1-6, is DTAVSQTPKYLVTQMGNDKSIKCEQNLGHDTMYWYKQDSKKFLKIMFSYNNKELIINETVPNRFSPKSPDKAHLNLHINSLELGDSAVYFCATQGGNSPLHFGNGTRLTVT.

The table lists this clonotype with a few counts. This sequence may be a read error, since a much larger clone differs from it by one base. This chain uses TRBV30 with TRBJ2-7; D is ambiguous. CDR3 length equals 12 residues. From germline, CDR1 is GTSNPN and CDR2 SVGIG (reference sequence). The CDR3, as DNA: TGTGTCTGGAGTGTATTTGGCGGCGAGCAGTACTTC. It specifies CVWSVFGGEQYF.

CDR3 residues: CASSLLRVVETQYF. For the CDR3, the DNA is TGTGCCAGCAGCTTACTCCGAGTCGTAGAGACCCAGTACTTC. The rearrangement links TRBV11-2 to TRBJ2-5; no firm D call. The ends were cut back, 2 bases at V and 4 bases at J, with 11 bases in the middle. Germline CDR1 SGHAT, CDR2 FQNNGV. The CDR3 consists of 14 residues.